The 17 T cell receptor beta chains reported below all come from one sample, sequenced in a study of blood T cells in healthy people across ages. A second PCR, run for roughly 7 to 12 cycles, used a sample-barcoded 5' primer plus a J-beta primer mix. TCRdb processed the 5' RACE reads anew with MiXCR; each CDR3 protein has one entry. The sample contains fewer than 800,000 distinct CDR3 sequences, 25% of which appear only once. The same specimen was also included in a second study, on T cells of mothers and their children.

The source material was blood. All receptors derive from a boy aged 5-17 years in good health.

The chain joins TRBV20-1 to TRBJ2-1; TRBD1 or TRBD2 may be the D gene (6 bases each). Trimming took 1 base from V and 7 from J, leaving 14 bases between them. Germline CDR1 reads DFQATT; CDR2 reads SNEGSKA (reference sequence). The CDR3 totals 14 residues. The DNA of the CDR3 is TGCAGTGCTAGAGGGGGGGCCAGGTTTAATGAGCAGTTCTTC. Protein sequence: CSARGGARFNEQFF.

The chain couples TRBV4-1 to TRBJ2-3; D is possibly TRBD2 (5 bases). V lost 4 bases and J lost 3, with 11 bases in between. The CDR3 runs to 14 residues. Germline V CDR1 and CDR2: MGHRA, YSYEKL. CDR3 sequence: CASSRAVITDTQYF. The CDR3 bases are TGCGCCAGCAGCCGAGCGGTCATAACAGATACGCAGTATTTT.

The genes are TRBV25-1 and TRBJ1-5; TRBD1 agrees at 8 bases. The germline V gene has CDR1 MGHDK and CDR2 SYGVNS. Germline trimming cut 3 bases from V and 4 bases from J; bases unmatched to any gene: 8. CDR3 length: 16 residues. CDR3 DNA: TGTGCCAGCAGTGAGGGACAGGCCCAAAGAAATCAGCCCCAGCATTTT. Translated, it gives CASSEGQAQRNQPQHF.

The chain has TRBV5-1 and TRBJ2-7; D possibly corresponds to TRBD1 (6 bases). The germline V gene has CDR1 SGHRS and CDR2 YFSETQ. The CDR3 consists of 15 residues. Trimming cost V 3 bases and J 6 bases, with 19 bases left between them. In nucleotides, the CDR3 is TGCGCCAGCAGCTCCGGCATCCCCACAGGGAGCGAGCAGTACTTC. It translates to CASSSGIPTGSEQYF.

The rearrangement joins TRBV12-3 or TRBV12-4 to TRBJ2-7; D not certain. The CDR3 is 11 residues long. V shed 5 bases and J shed 5 bases, with 7 bases lying between them. CDR3 nucleotides: TGTGCCAGCAGTAGATCGGACGAGCAGTACTTC. This sequence encodes CASSRSDEQYF.

This chain connects TRBV6-2 or TRBV6-3 to TRBJ1-2; D is undetermined. CDR3 length equals 13 residues. V shed 5 bases and J shed 7 bases, with 14 bases lying between them. From germline, CDR1 is MNHEY and CDR2 SVGEGT. CDR3 sequence: CASSTPGTGGYTF. CDR3 in DNA: TGTGCCAGCAGTACGCCCGGAACTGGTGGCTACACCTTC.

The chain employs TRBV9 and TRBJ2-7; D is ambiguous. Trimming took off 2 bases at V and 7 bases at J, with 16 bases between the two ends. The CDR3 extends over 14 amino acids. The germline V gene encodes CDR1 SGDLS and CDR2 YYNGEE. In DNA form, the CDR3 reads TGTGCCAGCAGCGTGGCGGAACTTTTTGGGGAGCAGTACTTC. Protein product: CASSVAELFGEQYF. Full variable domain (remainder filled in from reference TRBV9 and TRBJ2-7): DSGVTQTPKHLITATGQRVTLRCSPRSGDLSVYWYQQSLDQGLQFLIQYYNGEERAKGNILERFSAQQFPDLHSELNLSSLELGDSALYFCASSVAELFGEQYFGPGTRLTVT.

In this sample, this clonotype turned up a few times. J is TRBJ2-5 and V is TRBV7-9, with 10 bases identical to TRBD1. Trimming cost V 4 bases and J 1 base; bases outside gene matches: 6. The CDR3 consists of 16 residues. Germline V gene data show CDR1 as SEHNR and CDR2 as FQNEAQ (reference sequence). CDR3 sequence reads: CASSWLRDRGQETQYF. DNA for the CDR3: TGTGCCAGCAGCTGGCTCCGGGACAGGGGCCAAGAGACCCAGTACTTC.

This chain uses TRBV27 with TRBJ1-1, with D perhaps matching TRBD1 (5 bases). This CDR3 is built from 16 residues. Between the trimmed V and J ends, which lost 3 bases and 3 bases, there was a span of 17 bases. Germline assignment: CDR1 MNHEY and CDR2 SMNVEV (reference sequence). The CDR3, as DNA: TGTGCCAGCAGTTTTTTAAGGGGAAGGTCGGACACTGAAGCTTTCTTT. Protein: CASSFLRGRSDTEAFF.

In this sample, this clonotype turned up a few times. The chain uses TRBV12-3 or TRBV12-4 and TRBJ2-4; 11 positions agree with TRBD2. The CDR3 covers 15 residues. After removal of 6 bases from V and 5 bases from J, the junction contained 6 bases not matched to a gene. The CDR3 protein is CASSLAGGTENIQYF. In DNA form, the CDR3 reads TGTGCCAGCAGCCTAGCGGGGGGAACAGAAAACATTCAGTACTTC.

This clonotype was seen only a few times. Written as DNA, the CDR3 is TGTGCCAGCATCCTCAAACAGGGGGACTCCTACGAGCAGTACTTC. Its protein product is CASILKQGDSYEQYF. This chain connects TRBV11-2 to TRBJ2-5; TRBD1 matches at 8 bases. TRBJ2-7 explains the end of the DNA better; the J call may be wrong. The germline V gene encodes CDR1 SGHAT and CDR2 FQNNGV. The length of the CDR3 is 15 residues.

The rearrangement joins TRBV28 to TRBJ1-2, with 9 bases matching TRBD1. This CDR3 is 12 amino acids long. Germline CDR1 MDHEN, CDR2 SYDVKM. V was pared by 8 bases and J by 6 bases, with 4 bases of the junction left unmatched. The CDR3 nucleotides are TGTGCCAGCGGGACAGGGATGAATGGCTACACCTTC. This encodes CASGTGMNGYTF.

This clonotype has only a few counts. The rearrangement joins TRBV9 to TRBJ2-5, with D possibly being TRBD1 (7 bases). Trimming removed 3 bases at V and 5 bases at J, with 17 bases between. Germline lookup yields CDR1 SGDLS and CDR2 YYNGEE. The CDR3 consists of 15 residues. In nucleotides, the CDR3 is TGTGCCAGCAGCGGCGGGGACAGCCTTCGGGAGACCCAGTACTTC. It specifies CASSGGDSLRETQYF.

The rearrangement links TRBV7-9 to TRBJ1-2; no clear D. Looked up from germline, CDR1 is SEHNR and CDR2 is FQNEAQ (reference sequence). The CDR3 runs 13 residues. The V end was cut by 5 bases, the J end by 7 bases, with 14 bases between. DNA of the CDR3: TGTGCCAGCAGCGGAGACTCGAACAGTGGCTACACCTTC. Its translation is CASSGDSNSGYTF. Full variable domain (rest looked up from reference TRBV7-9 and TRBJ1-2): DTGVSQNPRHKITKRGQNVTFRCDPISEHNRLYWYRQTLGQGPEFLTYFQNEAQLEKSRLLSDRFSAERPKGSFSTLEIQRTEQGDSAMYLCASSGDSNSGYTFGSGTRLTVV.

Many counts were recorded for this clonotype. The V and J genes are TRBV6-2 or TRBV6-3 and TRBJ2-1, with D unclear. This CDR3 region has 14 residues. V lost 4 bases, J lost 0 bases, and 7 bases lay in between. Germline values: CDR1 MNHEY, CDR2 SVGEGT. The CDR3: CASSLGFSYNEQFF. CDR3 sequence (DNA): TGTGCCAGCAGTTTGGGGTTCTCCTACAATGAGCAGTTCTTC.

CDR3 nucleotides: TGCAGCGTTGAAGACCCTGCGGGACCAAATTACGAGCAGTACTTC. Translating it yields CSVEDPAGPNYEQYF. The chain couples TRBV29-1 to TRBJ2-1, with D possibly matching TRBD2 (6 bases). The end of the DNA fits TRBJ2-7 better, so the J call may be wrong. The germline gives CDR1 SQVTM, CDR2 ANQGSEA. This CDR3 contains 15 residues.

V usage is TRBV10-3 and J usage is TRBJ2-1, with a weak D call TRBD1 (6 bases). The V gene lost 0 bases and the J gene lost 5 bases, with 11 bases spanning the gap. Germline CDR1 reads ENHRY; CDR2 reads SYGVKD. The CDR3 length is 15 residues. In DNA, the CDR3 is TGTGCCATCAGTGAGTCAGGGGGAGCAGACAATGAGCAGTTCTTC. It yields the protein CAISESGGADNEQFF.